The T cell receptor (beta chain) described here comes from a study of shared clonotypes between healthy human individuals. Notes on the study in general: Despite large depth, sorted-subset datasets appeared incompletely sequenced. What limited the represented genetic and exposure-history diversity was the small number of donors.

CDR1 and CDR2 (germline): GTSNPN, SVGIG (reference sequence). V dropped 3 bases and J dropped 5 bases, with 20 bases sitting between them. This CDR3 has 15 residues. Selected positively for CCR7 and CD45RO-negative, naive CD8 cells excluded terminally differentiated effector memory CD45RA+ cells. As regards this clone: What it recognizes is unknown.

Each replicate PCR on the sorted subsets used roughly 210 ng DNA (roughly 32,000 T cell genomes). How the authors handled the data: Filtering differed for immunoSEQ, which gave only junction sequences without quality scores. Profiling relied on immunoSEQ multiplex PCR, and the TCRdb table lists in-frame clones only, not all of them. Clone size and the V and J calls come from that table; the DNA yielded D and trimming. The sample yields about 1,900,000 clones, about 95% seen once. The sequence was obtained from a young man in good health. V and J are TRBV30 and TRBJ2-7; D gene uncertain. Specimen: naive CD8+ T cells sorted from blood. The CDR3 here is CAWSPHPGVVNEQYF. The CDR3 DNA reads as TGTGCCTGGAGCCCACACCCGGGTGTGGTCAACGAGCAGTACTTC.